The T cell receptor beta chain under discussion was sequenced for a study of T cells after yellow fever vaccination. TCRdb re-derived calls from the 5' RACE reads in MiXCR, one entry per CDR3 protein. The repertoire includes hundreds of thousands of distinct CDR3 sequences, about 9.9% of them detected once, and around 19% sits in the top ten. Germline values: CDR1 KGHSH, CDR2 LQKENI. The length of the CDR3 is 13 residues. V trimming: 4 bases; J trimming: 7 bases; junction bases outside the gene matches: 2. This clonotype was seen a few times. This material consisted of PBMCs, taken on the day of the first yellow fever vaccination. The chain uses TRBV18 and TRBJ2-1, with 9 bases identical to TRBD2. This clonotype was sampled from a man between 18 and 35 years old who received the YFV17D yellow fever vaccine. The CDR3 protein is CASSRLAGNEQFF. The CDR3 coding sequence is TGTGCCAGCTCACGGCTAGCGGGGAATGAGCAGTTCTTC.